The 18 T cell receptor beta chains presented below share a single source sample, sequenced in a study of cytomegalovirus exposure and HLA in healthy donors. The PCR contained 60 Vbeta and 13 Jbeta primers. The repertoire was sequenced with immunoSEQ multiplex PCR; TCRdb's copy has only in-frame clones and lacks some. This repertoire shows 99,000 or so clones, over 75% found once; its top ten account for under 4%. The specimen was PBMCs. The receptors were gathered from a female donor in good health and CMV-seropositive.

The V gene is TRBV4-1, the J gene TRBJ2-2; D remains unclear. Germline lookup yields CDR1 MGHRA and CDR2 YSYEKL. The CDR3 has 15 amino acids. Trimming removed 2 bases at V and 6 bases at J, with 13 bases between. This CDR3 reads CASSQLIVDSGELFF. The CDR3 DNA follows: TGCGCCAGCAGCCAACTGATCGTAGATTCCGGGGAGCTGTTTTTT.

The rearrangement links TRBV5-4 to TRBJ2-2, with 9 bases fitting TRBD1. CDR1 and CDR2 from the germline V gene are SGHNT and YYREEE (reference sequence). This CDR3 has 16 residues. The J segment lost 7 bases and the V segment lost 2 bases, leaving 9 bases of the junction unmatched. The CDR3 here is CASSFGTGRNVGELFF. The CDR3 DNA is TGTGCCAGCAGCTTTGGGACAGGGCGTAATGTCGGGGAGCTGTTTTTT.

The chain uses TRBV29-1 and TRBJ2-1; TRBD2 matches 8 bases. The CDR3 sequence is 13 residues long. Trimming at V came to 3 bases and at J to 8 bases, leaving 6 bases not matched to a gene. Germline lookup yields CDR1 SQVTM and CDR2 ANQGSEA. The CDR3 bases are TGCAGCGTTGAGGCAGCGGGAGCCCATGAGCAGTTCTTC. Translated, it gives CSVEAAGAHEQFF.

V is TRBV5-4 and J is TRBJ2-7; possibly TRBD2 for D (6 bases). The CDR3 loop spans 13 amino acids. V shed 3 bases and J shed 5 bases, with 12 bases lying between them. Germline V gene sequence: CDR1 SGHNT, CDR2 YYREEE (reference sequence). The CDR3 sequence is CASSSRGRHEQYF. CDR3 nucleotides: TGTGCCAGCAGCTCCCGGGGGAGGCACGAGCAGTACTTC.

This clone was picked up one time. The chain uses TRBV4-1 and TRBJ2-7; 16 nucleotides align to TRBD2. The CDR3 is made up of 17 amino acids. Germline values: CDR1 MGHRA, CDR2 YSYEKL. J gave up 5 bases and V 4 bases, and 8 bases lay outside the gene matches. CDR3 loop: CASSLGTSGRGSDEQYF. The DNA of the CDR3 is TGCGCCAGCAGCCTCGGGACTAGCGGGAGGGGGTCGGACGAGCAGTACTTC.

The chain uses TRBV11-2 and TRBJ1-1; 8 positions agree with TRBD1. The germline gives CDR1 SGHAT, CDR2 FQNNGV. V shed 5 bases, J shed 3 bases, and the junction held 8 bases outside the gene matches. This CDR3 is 15 amino acids long. The CDR3 nucleotides are TGTGCCAGCAGCGGACTCAGGGGGCGCGACACTGAAGCTTTCTTT. This codes for CASSGLRGRDTEAFF.

The J gene is TRBJ2-5, the V gene TRBV5-6; 7 positions match TRBD1. Germline CDR1 SGHDT, CDR2 YYEEEE. The junction had 10 bases not matched to a gene; V was cut back by 4 bases and J by 10 bases. CDR3 size: 13 residues. The CDR3 DNA reads as TGTGCCAGCAGCGTGGGACAGATGTTGGGCCAGTACTTC. It yields the protein CASSVGQMLGQYF.

The CDR3 here is CARRHLTGELFF. CDR3 coding DNA: TGTGCCAGAAGACACCTGACCGGGGAGCTGTTTTTT. The rearrangement joins TRBV28 to TRBJ2-2; D is uncertain. The germline V gene encodes CDR1 MDHEN and CDR2 SYDVKM. V was cut by 9 bases and J by 5 bases, with 10 bases left in between. The CDR3 loop spans 12 amino acids.

As concerns this clone: Other DNA sequences within the sample encode an identical CDR3. V and J are TRBV2 and TRBJ2-1, with D possibly matching TRBD1 (6 bases). The CDR3 is 13 residues long. The germline V gene encodes CDR1 SNHLY and CDR2 FYNNEI. V lost 6 bases, J lost 8 bases, and 14 bases lay in between. The chain's CDR3 is CASRGTPTYEQFF. The CDR3 coding sequence is TGTGCCAGCAGAGGGACACCTACATATGAGCAGTTCTTC. The whole variable domain, filled in from reference TRBV2 and TRBJ2-1, reads EPEVTQTPSHQVTQMGQEVILRCVPISNHLYFYWYRQILGQKVEFLVSFYNNEISEKSEIFDDQFSVERPDGSNFTLKIRSTKLEDSAMYFCASRGTPTYEQFFGPGTRLTVL.

A single count supports this clone. The genes are TRBV10-3 and TRBJ1-5, with 10 bases identical to TRBD1. Per the germline V gene, CDR1 is ENHRY and CDR2 is SYGVKD. The CDR3 is made up of 14 amino acids. The junction had 0 bases not matched to a gene; V was cut back by 2 bases and J by 5 bases. This CDR3 is CAISEDRGHQPQHF. Written as DNA, the CDR3 is TGTGCCATCAGTGAGGACAGGGGGCATCAGCCCCAGCATTTT.

This chain links TRBV29-1 with TRBJ2-2; perhaps TRBD1 as D (6 bases). Trimming pared 1 base from V and 7 bases from J, leaving 13 bases between. Germline V gene sequence: CDR1 SQVTM, CDR2 ANQGSEA. The CDR3 runs 14 residues. The CDR3 loop reads CSVEGQGFGGELFF. The CDR3 bases are TGCAGCGTTGAAGGTCAGGGGTTCGGCGGGGAGCTGTTTTTT.

The chain is built from TRBV7-6 and TRBJ2-2; D is undetermined. Germline CDR1 reads SGHVS; CDR2 reads FNYEAQ. The CDR3 sequence is 14 residues long. Trimming cost V 1 base and J 1 base, with 4 bases left between them. CDR3 bases: TGTGCCAGCAGCTTAGGAGGGAACACCGGGGAGCTGTTTTTT. Translation gives CASSLGGNTGELFF.

This sequence joins TRBV5-4 and TRBJ2-1; 11 bases fit TRBD2. This CDR3 spans 17 amino acids. Trimming at V came to 4 bases and at J to 8 bases, leaving 14 bases not matched to a gene. CDR1 and CDR2 (germline): SGHNT, YYREEE (reference sequence). For the CDR3, the DNA is TGTGCCAGCAGCCCCCGTTGGGCTAGCGGGAGGAGATATGAGCAGTTCTTC. Translated: CASSPRWASGRRYEQFF.

V is TRBV19 and J is TRBJ1-1, with 7 bases fitting TRBD1. V trimming: 5 bases; J trimming: 8 bases; junction bases outside the gene matches: 14. From germline, CDR1 is LNHDA and CDR2 SQIVND (reference sequence). The CDR3 has 15 residues. For the CDR3, the DNA is TGTGCCAGTAGTTCGACAGGGATTGGACGATCAGAAGCTTTCTTT. This sequence encodes CASSSTGIGRSEAFF.

The chain links TRBV4-1 to TRBJ2-2; D is perhaps TRBD1 (5 bases). The germline V and J ends were trimmed by 0 bases and 4 bases, with 18 bases remaining between them. The V gene's germline CDR1 is MGHRA and CDR2 YSYEKL. The CDR3 is made up of 18 amino acids. Here the CDR3 reads CASSQEKGAGITTGELFF. The CDR3 bases are TGCGCCAGCAGCCAAGAAAAAGGCGCAGGGATCACCACCGGGGAGCTGTTTTTT.

The chain uses TRBV10-2 and TRBJ1-2; tentatively, D is TRBD1 (5 bases). Germline CDR1 and CDR2: WSHSY and SAAADI. The CDR3 consists of 17 residues. V lost 5 bases to trimming and J lost 4 bases, with 23 bases between them. The CDR3, as DNA: TGCGCCAGCAGTCTAGATTTTAACGCAGGGCTCATCTATGGCTACACCTTC. Encoded protein: CASSLDFNAGLIYGYTF.

The V and J genes are TRBV5-4 and TRBJ1-1, with TRBD1 as a possible D gene (6 bases). CDR1 and CDR2 from the germline V gene are SGHNT and YYREEE (reference sequence). This CDR3 spans 15 amino acids. The ends were cut back, 3 bases at V and 1 base at J, with 13 bases in the middle. Here the CDR3 reads CASSSRLDRNTEAFF. The CDR3 DNA reads TGTGCCAGCAGCTCACGACTGGACAGGAACACTGAAGCTTTCTTT.

This clone was observed a handful of times. One junction end disagrees with the germline gene, perhaps due to a read error. The chain employs TRBV7-9 and TRBJ1-5; no reliable D call. This CDR3 is built from 12 residues. Germline V gene sequence: CDR1 SEHNR, CDR2 FQNEAQ (reference sequence). The CDR3 protein is CSSSPENQPQHF. CDR3 sequence (DNA): TGTTCCAGCAGCCCGGAGAATCAGCCCCAGCATTTT.